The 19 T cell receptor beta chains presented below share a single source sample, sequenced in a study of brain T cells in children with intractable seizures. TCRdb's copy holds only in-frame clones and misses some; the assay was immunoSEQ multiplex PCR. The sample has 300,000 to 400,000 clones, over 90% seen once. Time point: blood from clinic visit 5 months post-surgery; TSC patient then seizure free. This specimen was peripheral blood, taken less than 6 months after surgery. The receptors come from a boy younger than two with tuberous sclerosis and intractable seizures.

CDR3 nucleotide sequence: TGTGCCAGCATACTACAGGGGTACGAGCAGTACTTC. As protein: CASILQGYEQYF. V and J are TRBV2 and TRBJ2-7; TRBD1 agrees at 7 bases. CDR3 size: 12 residues. The germline V gene has CDR1 SNHLY and CDR2 FYNNEI. The trim removed 7 bases at V and 4 bases at J, leaving 4 bases unmatched.

CDR3 amino acids: CASSYRRSRAQYF. CDR3 bases: TGTGCCAGTAGTTACAGGAGGTCGAGGGCCCAGTACTTC. This sequence joins TRBV19 and TRBJ2-5; D tentatively reads TRBD1 or TRBD2 (5 bases each). The CDR3 consists of 13 residues. Germline V gene lookup returns CDR1 LNHDA and CDR2 SQIVND (reference sequence). Deletions cut 5 bases from V and 9 bases from J, with 16 bases between.

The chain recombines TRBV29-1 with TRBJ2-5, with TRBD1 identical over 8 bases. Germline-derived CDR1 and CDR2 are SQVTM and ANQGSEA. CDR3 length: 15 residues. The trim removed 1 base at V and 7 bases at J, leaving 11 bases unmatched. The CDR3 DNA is TGCAGCGTTGAAGGGGGCAGGGGGCAAGTTGGGACCCAGTACTTC. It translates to CSVEGGRGQVGTQYF.

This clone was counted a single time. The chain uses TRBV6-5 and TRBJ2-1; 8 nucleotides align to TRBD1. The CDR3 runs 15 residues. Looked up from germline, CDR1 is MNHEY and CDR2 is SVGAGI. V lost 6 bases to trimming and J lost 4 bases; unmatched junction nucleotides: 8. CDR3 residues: CASSTDRGRYNEQFF. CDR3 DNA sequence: TGTGCCAGCAGCACAGACAGGGGAAGGTACAATGAGCAGTTCTTC.

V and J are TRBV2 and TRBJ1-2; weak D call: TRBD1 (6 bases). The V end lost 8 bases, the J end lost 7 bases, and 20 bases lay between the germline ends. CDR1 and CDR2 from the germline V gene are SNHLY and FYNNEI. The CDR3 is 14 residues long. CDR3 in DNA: TGTGCCAGCGTGGCTGAGGGGGGCGCGTTTGGCTACACCTTC. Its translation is CASVAEGGAFGYTF.

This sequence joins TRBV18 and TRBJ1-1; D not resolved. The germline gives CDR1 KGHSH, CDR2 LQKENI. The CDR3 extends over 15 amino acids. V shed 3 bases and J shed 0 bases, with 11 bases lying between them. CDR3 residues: CASSPSQLMNTEAFF. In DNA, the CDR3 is TGTGCCAGCTCACCGTCACAACTCATGAACACTGAAGCTTTCTTT. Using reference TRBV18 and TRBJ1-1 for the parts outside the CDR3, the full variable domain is NAGVMQNPRHLVRRRGQEARLRCSPMKGHSHVYWYRQLPEEGLKFMVYLQKENIIDESGMPKERFSAEFPKEGPSILRIQQVVRGDSAAYFCASSPSQLMNTEAFFGQGTRLTVV.

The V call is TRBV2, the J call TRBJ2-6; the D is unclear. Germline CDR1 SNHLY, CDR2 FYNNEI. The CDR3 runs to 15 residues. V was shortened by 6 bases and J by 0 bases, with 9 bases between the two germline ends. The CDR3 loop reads CASRSSFSGANVLTF. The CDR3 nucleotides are TGTGCCAGCAGGTCCTCTTTCTCTGGGGCCAACGTCCTGACTTTC.

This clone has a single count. The CDR3 here is CASSIGLLSNQPQHF. The CDR3 DNA reads TGTGCCAGTAGTATTGGTTTGTTGAGCAATCAGCCCCAGCATTTT. J is TRBJ1-5 and V is TRBV19; D unresolved. CDR3 length: 15 residues. CDR1 and CDR2 (germline): LNHDA, SQIVND (reference sequence). V was cut by 3 bases and J by 1 base, with 10 bases left in between.

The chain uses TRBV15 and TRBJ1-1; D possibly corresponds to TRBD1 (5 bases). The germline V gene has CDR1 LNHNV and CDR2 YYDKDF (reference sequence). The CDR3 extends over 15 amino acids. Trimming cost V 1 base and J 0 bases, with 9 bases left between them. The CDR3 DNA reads TGTGCCACCAGCAGAGTGGCGGGGGTGAACACTGAAGCTTTCTTT. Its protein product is CATSRVAGVNTEAFF. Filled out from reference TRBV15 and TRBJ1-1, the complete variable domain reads DAMVIQNPRYQVTQFGKPVTLSCSQTLNHNVMYWYQQKSSQAPKLLFHYYDKDFNNEADTPDNFQSRRPNTSFCFLDIRSPGLGDTAMYLCATSRVAGVNTEAFFGQGTRLTVV.

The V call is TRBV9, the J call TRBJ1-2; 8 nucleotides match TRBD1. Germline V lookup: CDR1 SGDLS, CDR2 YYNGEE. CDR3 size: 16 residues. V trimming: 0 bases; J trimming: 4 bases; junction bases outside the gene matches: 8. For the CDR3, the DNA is TGTGCCAGCAGCGTAGGGACAGGGAACGGGGGCTATGGCTACACCTTC. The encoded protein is CASSVGTGNGGYGYTF.

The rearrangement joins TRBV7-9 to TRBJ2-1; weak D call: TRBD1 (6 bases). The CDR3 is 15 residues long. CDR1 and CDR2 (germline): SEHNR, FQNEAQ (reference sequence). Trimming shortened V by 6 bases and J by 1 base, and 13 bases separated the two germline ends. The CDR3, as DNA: TGTGCCAGCAGGCCAACAGGGCTGTCCTACAATGAGCAGTTCTTC. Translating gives CASRPTGLSYNEQFF.

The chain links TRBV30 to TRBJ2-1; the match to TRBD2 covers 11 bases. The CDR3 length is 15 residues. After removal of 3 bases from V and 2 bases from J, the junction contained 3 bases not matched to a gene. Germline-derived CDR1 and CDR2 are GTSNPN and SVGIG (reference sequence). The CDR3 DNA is TGTGCCTGGAGCGAACTAGCGGGAGCCTACAATGAGCAGTTCTTC. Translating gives CAWSELAGAYNEQFF.

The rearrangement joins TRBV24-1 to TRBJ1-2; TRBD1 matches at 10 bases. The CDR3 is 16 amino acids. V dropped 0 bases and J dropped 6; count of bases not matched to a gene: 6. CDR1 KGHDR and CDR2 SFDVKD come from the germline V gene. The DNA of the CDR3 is TGTGCCACCAGTGATTTGCCGGACAGGGGGGTTGATGGCTACACCTTC. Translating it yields CATSDLPDRGVDGYTF.

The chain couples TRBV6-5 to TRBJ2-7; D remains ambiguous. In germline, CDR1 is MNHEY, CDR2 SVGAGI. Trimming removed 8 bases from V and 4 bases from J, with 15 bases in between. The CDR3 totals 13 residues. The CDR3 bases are TGTGCCAGCGGCTTTCCTCGGCGGTACGAGCAGTACTTC. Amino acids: CASGFPRRYEQYF.

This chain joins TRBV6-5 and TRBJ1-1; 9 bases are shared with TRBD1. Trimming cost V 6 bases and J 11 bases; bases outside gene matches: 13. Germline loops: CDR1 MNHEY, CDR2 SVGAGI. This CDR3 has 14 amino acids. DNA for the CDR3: TGTGCCAGCAGCGGACAGGGGATGGGGTTGCGGGCTTTCTTT. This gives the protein CASSGQGMGLRAFF.

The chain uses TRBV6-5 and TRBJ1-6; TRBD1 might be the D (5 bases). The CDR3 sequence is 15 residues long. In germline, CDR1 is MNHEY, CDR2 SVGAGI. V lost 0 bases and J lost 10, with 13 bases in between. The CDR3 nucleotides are TGTGCCAGCAGTTACTCGACCGACAGAGGCTCACCCCTCCACTTT. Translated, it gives CASSYSTDRGSPLHF.

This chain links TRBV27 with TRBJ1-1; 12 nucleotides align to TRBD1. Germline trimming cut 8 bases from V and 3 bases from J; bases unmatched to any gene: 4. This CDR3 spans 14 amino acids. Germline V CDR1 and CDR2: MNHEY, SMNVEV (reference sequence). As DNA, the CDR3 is TGTGCCAGCGGGGACAGGGGGCTGGACACTGAAGCTTTCTTT. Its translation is CASGDRGLDTEAFF.

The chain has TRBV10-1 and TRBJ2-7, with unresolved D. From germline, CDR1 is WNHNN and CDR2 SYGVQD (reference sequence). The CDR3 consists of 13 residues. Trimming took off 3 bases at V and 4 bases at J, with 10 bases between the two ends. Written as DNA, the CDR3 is TGCGCCAGCAGTGATAATTTGAGGTACGAGCAGTACTTC. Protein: CASSDNLRYEQYF.

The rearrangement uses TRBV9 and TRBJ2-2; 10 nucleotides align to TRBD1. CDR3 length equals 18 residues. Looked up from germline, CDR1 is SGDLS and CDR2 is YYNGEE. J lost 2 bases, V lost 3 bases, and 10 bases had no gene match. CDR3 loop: CASSANRQGALNTGELFF. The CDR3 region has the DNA TGTGCCAGCAGCGCCAACAGACAGGGGGCCCTTAACACCGGGGAGCTGTTTTTT.